This T cell receptor (beta chain) comes out of a study of cytomegalovirus exposure and HLA in healthy donors. PCR employed 60 Vbeta and 13 Jbeta primers. Repertoires were generated with immunoSEQ multiplex PCR, while TCRdb's copy carries only in-frame clones and drops some. The table records 150,000 to 200,000 clones, 81% of them present only once. Germline V gene data show CDR1 as SGHVS and CDR2 as FQNEAQ. There are 13 residues in the CDR3. This clone was recorded only once. An end of the junction does not agree with germline; a read error may underlie this. Other DNA sequences in this sample translate to the same CDR3.

The receptor's source is a man younger than 35 in good health and CMV-seronegative. Sequencing was carried out using PBMCs. The rearrangement joins TRBV7-8 to TRBJ1-2; no clear D gene. This CDR3 reads CASSSDGFYGYTF. The CDR3, as DNA: TGTGCTAGCAGCAGCGACGGATTCTATGGCTACACCTTC.